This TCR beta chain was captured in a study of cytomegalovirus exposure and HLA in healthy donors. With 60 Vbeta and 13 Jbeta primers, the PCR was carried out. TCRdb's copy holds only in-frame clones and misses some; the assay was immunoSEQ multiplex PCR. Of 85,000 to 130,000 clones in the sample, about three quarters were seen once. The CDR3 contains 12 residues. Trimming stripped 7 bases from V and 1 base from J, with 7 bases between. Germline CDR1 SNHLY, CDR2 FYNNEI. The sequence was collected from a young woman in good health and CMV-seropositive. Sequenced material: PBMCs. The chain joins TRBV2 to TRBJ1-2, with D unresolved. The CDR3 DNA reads TGTGCCAGCATCCAGGTTAACTATGGCTACACCTTC. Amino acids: CASIQVNYGYTF.